Each of the 29 T cell receptor beta chains below was sequenced from the same sample in a study of identical twins. TCRdb passed the 5' RACE reads through MiXCR, listing each CDR3 protein once. The sample contains 700,000 to 950,000 distinct CDR3 sequences, about 12% of which appear only once. This sample was also put to use in a study of yellow fever vaccine responses in identical twins.

The material sequenced was PBMCs. Receptor source: a woman aged 18-29 years in good health.

The sample holds many counts of this clonotype. This chain uses TRBV5-4 with TRBJ2-2; 13 positions match TRBD2. The CDR3 has 16 amino acids. Germline-derived CDR1 and CDR2 are SGHNT and YYREEE (reference sequence). The V and J ends lost 4 bases and 5 bases, in that order; junction bases with no gene match: 5. For the CDR3, the DNA is TGTGCCAGCAGCACTAGCGGGGGGGCTGGGACCGGGGAGCTGTTTTTT. It is translated as CASSTSGGAGTGELFF.

This clonotype was seen many times. This chain joins TRBV5-1 and TRBJ1-1, with TRBD1 identical over 7 bases. J was trimmed by 6 bases and V by 0 bases; bases with no gene match: 5. Germline CDR1 is SGHRS and CDR2 is YFSETQ. The CDR3 sequence is 14 residues long. This CDR3 reads CASSLAQGYPEAFF. CDR3 coding DNA: TGCGCCAGCAGCTTGGCACAGGGGTATCCTGAAGCTTTCTTT.

In its sample, this clonotype was seen a few times. The chain couples TRBV7-8 to TRBJ1-2; perhaps TRBD1 as D (6 bases). Germline CDR1 reads SGHVS; CDR2 reads FQNEAQ. The CDR3 has 14 residues. Between the trimmed V and J ends, which lost 1 base and 13 bases, there was a span of 19 bases. This CDR3 reads CASSLVGGAEGPTF. CDR3 coding DNA: TGTGCCAGCAGCTTAGTAGGGGGGGCTGAGGGCCCCACCTTC.

The chain combines TRBV2 with TRBJ2-2, with D possibly called TRBD1 or TRBD2 (5 bases each). The CDR3 totals 14 residues. V was clipped by 6 bases and J by 7 bases, with 15 bases between them. Germline lookup yields CDR1 SNHLY and CDR2 FYNNEI. CDR3 nucleotide sequence: TGTGCCAGCAGGGGGGACGGAGAGGGCGGGGAGCTGTTTTTT. Protein product: CASRGDGEGGELFF.

With respect to this clonotype: A much larger clone is a single base away; this may be a read error. The chain carries TRBV3-1 and TRBJ2-1, with 11 bases that match TRBD2. The CDR3 runs 19 residues. Germline CDR1 is LGHDT and CDR2 is YNNKEL (reference sequence). CDR3 in DNA: TGTGCCAGCAGCAAAGATACCCCTGGACTAGCGGGCTCTTACAATGAGCAGTTCTTC. It encodes CASSKDTPGLAGSYNEQFF.

The chain joins TRBV10-3 to TRBJ1-1, with 7 bases lining up with TRBD1. Trimming cost V 7 bases and J 0 bases; bases outside gene matches: 5. Germline lookup yields CDR1 ENHRY and CDR2 SYGVKD. There are 14 residues in the CDR3. DNA for the CDR3: TGTGCCATCAACCCGACAGGGTTGAACACTGAAGCTTTCTTT. It translates to CAINPTGLNTEAFF.

The J gene is TRBJ2-3, the V gene TRBV28; tentatively, D is TRBD1 or TRBD2 (6 bases each). The length of the CDR3 is 16 residues. Germline values: CDR1 MDHEN, CDR2 SYDVKM. V lost 2 bases and J lost 2, with 14 bases in between. DNA of the CDR3: TGTGCCAGCAGTTTAGCGCGGGACACAAACACAGATACGCAGTATTTT. It translates to CASSLARDTNTDTQYF.

This rearrangement joins TRBV10-3 to TRBJ2-1, with TRBD2 identical over 9 bases. Germline lookup yields CDR1 ENHRY and CDR2 SYGVKD. With 7 bases clipped from V and 6 bases from J, the junction kept 4 bases outside the gene matches. This CDR3 spans 13 amino acids. The CDR3 nucleotides are TGTGCCATCACCGGCGGGGGGGCCAATGAGCAGTTCTTC. This encodes CAITGGGANEQFF.

This chain connects TRBV11-2 to TRBJ2-7; the match to TRBD1 covers 8 bases. Germline V CDR1 and CDR2: SGHAT, FQNNGV. The CDR3 has 15 residues. J lost 2 bases, V lost 1 base, and 4 bases had no gene match. CDR3 protein: CASSLVPGQAYEQYV. Written as DNA, the CDR3 is TGTGCCAGCAGCTTAGTCCCGGGACAGGCCTACGAGCAGTACGTC.

The table lists this clonotype with many counts. The chain carries TRBV10-2 and TRBJ2-4, with TRBD2 matching over 14 bases. The germline CDR1 and CDR2 sequences are WSHSY and SAAADI. The CDR3 runs 19 residues. Trimming removed 5 bases from V and 1 base from J; junction bases left unmatched: 10. Here the CDR3 DNA reads TGCGCCAGCAGTACTCCGGGACTAGCGGGAGAGAAGGCCAAAAACATTCAGTACTTC. It codes for CASSTPGLAGEKAKNIQYF.

This chain joins TRBV7-2 and TRBJ1-2, with D perhaps TRBD1 (5 bases). Germline assignment: CDR1 SGHTA and CDR2 FQGNSA. The V end was cut by 4 bases, the J end by 2 bases, with 14 bases between. CDR3 size: 15 residues. The CDR3 region is CASSWAPGTNYGYTF. The CDR3, as DNA: TGTGCCAGCAGCTGGGCCCCCGGGACCAACTATGGCTACACCTTC.

This clonotype turned up a few times. The genes are TRBV29-1 and TRBJ2-1; TRBD2 aligns across 9 bases. Germline lookup yields CDR1 SQVTM and CDR2 ANQGSEA. This CDR3 is built from 14 residues. The ends lost 1 base at V and 8 bases at J; junction bases unmatched: 6. This chain's CDR3 is CSVEGSGSDYEQFF. The CDR3 nucleotides read TGCAGCGTTGAAGGTAGCGGGAGCGACTATGAGCAGTTCTTC.

The rearrangement joins TRBV27 to TRBJ2-1; 9 nucleotides agree with TRBD2. Germline-derived CDR1 and CDR2 are MNHEY and SMNVEV (reference sequence). Trimming cost V 1 base and J 6 bases; bases outside gene matches: 10. The CDR3 is 17 amino acids. The CDR3 DNA follows: TGTGCCAGCAGTTTATTCCGAACTAGCGGGTCCCTCAATGAGCAGTTCTTC. As protein: CASSLFRTSGSLNEQFF.

This clonotype was seen a few times. This rearrangement joins TRBV24-1 to TRBJ1-2; D uncertain. Between the trimmed V and J ends, which lost 2 bases and 10 bases, there was a span of 13 bases. CDR1 and CDR2 from the germline V gene are KGHDR and SFDVKD. This CDR3 is built from 13 residues. The CDR3 loop is CATSDSGQALYTF. CDR3 DNA: TGTGCCACCAGTGATTCTGGGCAGGCCCTCTACACCTTC.

This clonotype was seen a few times. V gene TRBV7-9 combines with J gene TRBJ1-1; D unclear. CDR1 and CDR2 (germline): SEHNR, FQNEAQ (reference sequence). This CDR3 has 14 amino acids. The V end lost 5 bases, the J end lost 7 bases, and 17 bases lay between the germline ends. The CDR3 coding sequence is TGTGCCAGCAGCAAGACTCCCCCCTACGGTGAAGCTTTCTTT. Protein sequence: CASSKTPPYGEAFF.

This clonotype turned up a few times. This chain joins TRBV20-1 and TRBJ2-2; D is uncertain. V lost 6 bases and J 6 bases, leaving 20 bases between the germline ends. There are 15 residues in the CDR3. Germline V gene sequence: CDR1 DFQATT, CDR2 SNEGSKA (reference sequence). CDR3: CSAKPASPNAGELFF. The CDR3 DNA follows: TGCAGTGCGAAGCCAGCCAGCCCAAACGCCGGGGAGCTGTTTTTT.

This clonotype showed up many times. The V and J genes are TRBV2 and TRBJ2-5; the D gene is possibly TRBD1 (6 bases). The V and J ends lost 6 bases and 4 bases respectively, with 18 bases between them. The CDR3 covers 15 residues. Germline V gene sequence: CDR1 SNHLY, CDR2 FYNNEI. CDR3 loop: CASREAGQISETQYF. The CDR3 nucleotides read TGTGCCAGCAGGGAGGCAGGACAGATCTCAGAGACCCAGTACTTC.

The chain combines TRBV12-3 or TRBV12-4 with TRBJ2-3; 7 bases map to TRBD2. CDR3 length equals 13 residues. Unmatched junction bases numbered 5, after V lost 6 bases and J lost 5 bases. Here the CDR3 reads CASRGPGGDTQYF. CDR3 coding DNA: TGTGCCAGCAGGGGGCCGGGGGGAGATACGCAGTATTTT.

There are a few counts of this clonotype. The chain carries TRBV3-1 and TRBJ1-5; D gene unclear. The CDR3 extends over 13 amino acids. Germline V gene data show CDR1 as LGHDT and CDR2 as YNNKEL (reference sequence). V was shortened by 3 bases and J by 7 bases, with 10 bases between the two germline ends. The CDR3 region has the DNA TGTGCCAGCAGCCAGGGAAACAGACAGCCCCAGCATTTT. This sequence encodes CASSQGNRQPQHF.

In this sample, this clonotype turned up once. The V gene is TRBV6-9, the J gene TRBJ1-5, with D perhaps TRBD1 (6 bases). V shed 5 bases and J shed 0 bases, with 14 bases lying between them. Germline V gene sequence: CDR1 MNHGY, CDR2 SVAAGI. The CDR3 spans 16 residues. CDR3 nucleotides: TGTGCCAGCAGTCCCAGGGACATATATAGCAATCAGCCCCAGCATTTT. This codes for CASSPRDIYSNQPQHF.

This clonotype was seen only a few times. V usage is TRBV3-1 and J usage is TRBJ2-5, with D perhaps matching TRBD2 (6 bases). V was shortened by 5 bases and J by 3 bases, with 16 bases between the two germline ends. The germline V gene encodes CDR1 LGHDT and CDR2 YNNKEL (reference sequence). This CDR3 has 15 residues. The DNA of the CDR3 is TGTGCCAGCAGCGACGGCCTAGCGTTGGAAGAGACCCAGTACTTC. Translated, it gives CASSDGLALEETQYF.

This clonotype was recorded many times. This chain uses TRBV12-3 or TRBV12-4 with TRBJ1-1; D gene ambiguous. The CDR3 contains 14 residues. The V gene lost 5 bases and the J gene lost 5 bases, with 15 bases spanning the gap. The CDR3 loop is CASSQDWLGTEAFF. CDR3 DNA: TGTGCCAGCAGTCAGGACTGGCTGGGGACTGAAGCTTTCTTT.

This clonotype came up a few times. The chain couples TRBV3-1 to TRBJ2-6, with 7 bases aligning to TRBD1. J gave up 0 bases and V 4 bases, and 6 bases lay outside the gene matches. Germline lookup yields CDR1 LGHDT and CDR2 YNNKEL (reference sequence). This CDR3 is built from 17 residues. The CDR3 sequence: CASSPQGTTSGANVLTF. CDR3 coding DNA: TGTGCCAGCAGCCCACAGGGGACGACCTCTGGGGCCAACGTCCTGACTTTC.

This clonotype has only a few counts. The genes are TRBV12-3 or TRBV12-4 and TRBJ2-6; 10 nucleotides align to TRBD1. V was pared by 11 bases and J by 0 bases, with 13 bases of the junction left unmatched. This CDR3 contains 18 residues. This CDR3 is CAFSLKGQGISGANVLTF. As DNA, the CDR3 is TGTGCCTTCAGTTTAAAGGGACAGGGGATCTCTGGGGCCAACGTCCTGACTTTC.

In this sample, this clonotype turned up a few times. The chain recombines TRBV18 with TRBJ2-1, with D unresolved. V lost 2 bases and J 9 bases, leaving 5 bases between the germline ends. Germline CDR1 reads KGHSH; CDR2 reads LQKENI. The CDR3 has 11 residues. CDR3 in amino acids: CASSPEFEQFF. Here the CDR3 DNA reads TGTGCCAGCTCACCAGAGTTTGAGCAGTTCTTC.

This clonotype was picked up a small number of times. This chain connects TRBV28 to TRBJ2-7; 8 nucleotides agree with TRBD1. The CDR3 totals 14 residues. CDR1 and CDR2 from the germline V gene are MDHEN and SYDVKM. The J segment lost 3 bases and the V segment lost 11 bases, leaving 12 bases of the junction unmatched. The CDR3 nucleotides read TGTGCCGGACCCCCGGGACAGGAAATCTACGAGCAGTACGTC. Encoded protein: CAGPPGQEIYEQYV.

Many counts were recorded for this clonotype. The chain is built from TRBV10-3 and TRBJ2-7; D may be TRBD1 (6 bases). The CDR3 contains 12 residues. The germline V gene has CDR1 ENHRY and CDR2 SYGVKD. Deletions cut 6 bases from V and 4 bases from J, with 10 bases between. CDR3 protein: CAISSTGYEQYV. The CDR3 coding sequence is TGTGCCATCAGCAGTACAGGGTACGAGCAGTACGTC.

This clonotype was observed a handful of times. The chain couples TRBV27 to TRBJ2-1, with D possibly TRBD1 on 5 matching bases. Between the trimmed V and J ends, which lost 4 bases and 3 bases, there was a span of 13 bases. Looked up from germline, CDR1 is MNHEY and CDR2 is SMNVEV (reference sequence). The CDR3 has 15 residues. The CDR3, as DNA: TGTGCCAGCAGTTCCGAAGGGGCAGGCTACAATGAGCAGTTCTTC. Translated: CASSSEGAGYNEQFF.

In this sample, this clonotype turned up many times. The V call is TRBV20-1, the J call TRBJ1-5; D is uncertain. Germline V gives CDR1 DFQATT, CDR2 SNEGSKA (reference sequence). The CDR3 is 12 residues long. Trimming pared 2 bases from V and 3 bases from J, leaving 5 bases between. DNA of the CDR3: TGCAGTGCTAGACGAAACAATCAGCCCCAGCATTTT. The encoded protein is CSARRNNQPQHF.